Shown below are 28 T cell receptor beta chains from a single sample sequenced in a study of blood T cells in healthy people across ages. Using a J-beta primer mix together with a sample-barcoded 5' primer, a second PCR was run for roughly 6 to 11 cycles. TCRdb redid the calling of the 5' RACE reads with MiXCR, one entry per CDR3 protein. This table holds 1,800,000 or so distinct CDR3 sequences, approximately 39% found once. The source material was blood. The origin of the receptors is a human donor in good health.

The chain joins TRBV20-1 to TRBJ2-4; TRBD1 matches 7 bases. The end of the DNA fits TRBJ2-7 better, so the J call may be wrong. CDR1 and CDR2 from the germline V gene are DFQATT and SNEGSKA (reference sequence). This CDR3 spans 13 amino acids. The CDR3 region has the DNA TGCAGTGCTAGACATACAGGGGTGGACGAGCAGTACTTC. The encoded protein is CSARHTGVDEQYF.

The V call is TRBV4-1, the J call TRBJ2-4; maybe TRBD1 (6 bases). The CDR3 loop spans 16 amino acids. Trimming removed 4 bases from V and 0 bases from J, with 13 bases in between. Germline CDR1 and CDR2: MGHRA and YSYEKL. CDR3 coding DNA: TGCGCCAGCAGCCGACCGGACAGCTTAGCCAAAAACATTCAGTACTTC. It encodes CASSRPDSLAKNIQYF.

To note about this clonotype: The junction does not match germline at one end; this may be a read error. The V gene is TRBV10-3, the J gene TRBJ2-5, with TRBD1 as a possible D gene (6 bases). The CDR3 covers 13 residues. The germline V gene encodes CDR1 ENHRY and CDR2 SYGVKD. Here the CDR3 reads CTISGTGMETQYF. The CDR3 DNA sequence: TGTACCATCAGTGGAACAGGGATGGAGACCCAGTACTTC.

The chain combines TRBV12-3 or TRBV12-4 with TRBJ2-5; TRBD1 or TRBD2 may be the D gene (5 bases each). V was cut by 1 base and J by 5 bases, with 14 bases left in between. This CDR3 is built from 15 residues. The CDR3 nucleotides read TGTGCCAGCAGTTTAGTTGGGGGAGAGGGGGAGACCCAGTACTTC. Translated, it gives CASSLVGGEGETQYF.

A few counts support this clonotype. A read error may account for a junction end that differs from germline. The V and J genes are TRBV5-1 and TRBJ2-6; 8 bases agree with TRBD2. This CDR3 contains 15 residues. Per the germline V gene, CDR1 is SGHRS and CDR2 is YFSETQ. DNA for the CDR3: TGCGCCAGCAGCTTGGACCAAGCGGGGGCCAACGTCCGGACTTTC. Protein: CASSLDQAGANVRTF.

This rearrangement joins TRBV18 to TRBJ2-4; TRBD1 might be the D (5 bases). The J call could be wrong; TRBJ2-7 is a better fit for the DNA end. The CDR3 extends over 14 amino acids. CDR1 KGHSH and CDR2 LQKENI come from the germline V gene. In DNA, the CDR3 is TGTGCCAGCTCACCCTACGCGGTGGACAACGAGCAGTACTTC. This translates into CASSPYAVDNEQYF.

This clonotype has a count of ten or more. The V call is TRBV20-1, the J call TRBJ2-3; maybe TRBD1 (6 bases). The CDR3 length is 15 residues. The germline CDR1 and CDR2 sequences are DFQATT and SNEGSKA (reference sequence). The germline V and J ends were trimmed by 6 bases and 2 bases, with 18 bases remaining between them. The CDR3 DNA reads as TGCAGTGCCGGAAGAACAGGGTTTAACACAGATACGCAGTATTTT. Amino acids: CSAGRTGFNTDTQYF.

As for this clonotype: This clone may be a read error of a much larger clone one base away. The chain joins TRBV5-5 to TRBJ2-1; perhaps TRBD1 as D (6 bases). This CDR3 has 14 residues. CDR1 and CDR2 from the germline V gene are SGHKS and YYEKEE (reference sequence). As DNA, the CDR3 is TGTGCCAGCAGCTTCTCCGGGACAAACAATGAGCTGTTCTTC. Encoded protein: CASSFSGTNNELFF.

Worth noting for this clonotype: A much bigger clone sits one base away, suggesting this may be a read error. The rearrangement uses TRBV5-1 and TRBJ2-4, with 10 bases matching TRBD1. The germline CDR1 and CDR2 sequences are SGHRS and YFSETQ. The CDR3 is 14 residues long. The chain's CDR3 is CASSWGQGQNIPYF. The CDR3 region has the DNA TGCGCCAGCAGCTGGGGACAGGGGCAAAACATTCCGTACTTC.

J is TRBJ1-5 and V is TRBV4-2; D gene ambiguous. The CDR3 runs to 19 residues. Germline V gene sequence: CDR1 LGHNA, CDR2 YNFKEQ. V was pared by 1 base and J by 0 bases, with 19 bases between. The CDR3 protein is CASSQGPAVESYSNQPQHF. In DNA, the CDR3 is TGTGCCAGCAGCCAAGGTCCGGCAGTGGAGAGTTATAGCAATCAGCCCCAGCATTTT.

The rearrangement joins TRBV4-2 to TRBJ2-3; either TRBD1 or TRBD2 may fit D (6 bases each). V dropped 4 bases and J dropped 6 bases, with 17 bases sitting between them. CDR3 length: 15 residues. Germline values: CDR1 LGHNA, CDR2 YNFKEQ. The CDR3 region is CASSPTPTGGDTQYF. The CDR3 nucleotides are TGTGCCAGCAGCCCAACCCCCACCGGGGGCGATACGCAGTATTTT.

This clonotype was seen a handful of times. The genes are TRBV15 and TRBJ2-4; weak D call: TRBD2 (5 bases). The DNA end is more similar to TRBJ2-7, so the J call may be wrong. The CDR3 is made up of 13 amino acids. Germline CDR1 and CDR2: LNHNV and YYDKDF (reference sequence). The chain's CDR3 is CATSNQEAYEQYF. In nucleotides, the CDR3 is TGTGCCACCAGCAACCAGGAGGCCTACGAGCAGTACTTC.

The chain recombines TRBV20-1 with TRBJ2-3; 11 positions match TRBD2. The CDR3 runs to 17 residues. Germline CDR1 and CDR2: DFQATT and SNEGSKA (reference sequence). The V and J ends lost 0 bases and 0 bases, in that order; junction bases with no gene match: 5. CDR3 nucleotide sequence: TGCAGTGCTAGAGATCCTAGCGGGGGGAGTAGCACAGATACGCAGTATTTT. This gives the protein CSARDPSGGSSTDTQYF.

This chain uses TRBV5-1 with TRBJ2-5, with TRBD1 matching over 7 bases. The ends lost 3 bases at V and 5 bases at J; junction bases unmatched: 7. CDR3 size: 14 residues. The V gene's germline CDR1 is SGHRS and CDR2 YFSETQ. CDR3 sequence reads: CASSSIETGETQYF. CDR3 in DNA: TGCGCCAGCAGCTCGATCGAGACAGGGGAGACCCAGTACTTC. Together with reference TRBV5-1 and TRBJ2-5, the CDR3 gives the full variable domain: KAGVTQTPRYLIKTRGQQVTLSCSPISGHRSVSWYQQTPGQGLQFLFEYFSETQRNKGNFPGRFSGRQFSNSRSEMNVSTLELGDSALYLCASSSIETGETQYFGPGTRLLVL.

J is TRBJ1-2 and V is TRBV29-1; D is ambiguous. Trimming removed 7 bases from V and 7 bases from J, with 16 bases in between. The CDR3 totals 12 residues. In germline, CDR1 is SQVTM, CDR2 ANQGSEA. The CDR3 sequence is CSAASRYSGYTF. For the CDR3, the DNA is TGCAGCGCCGCGAGTAGATACTCTGGCTACACCTTC.

This clonotype was seen a few times. The chain employs TRBV7-2 and TRBJ1-4; D ambiguous. The CDR3 is 13 residues long. The germline V and J ends were trimmed by 5 bases and 8 bases, with 12 bases remaining between them. CDR1 SGHTA and CDR2 FQGNSA come from the germline V gene. The CDR3 protein is CASSHLWEEKLFF. The DNA for the CDR3 is TGTGCCAGCAGCCACCTCTGGGAGGAAAAACTGTTTTTT. The full variable domain, in which reference TRBV7-2 and TRBJ1-4 provide the parts outside the CDR3, is GAGVSQSPSNKVTEKGKDVELRCDPISGHTALYWYRQSLGQGLEFLIYFQGNSAPDKSGLPSDRFSAERTGGSVSTLTIQRTQQEDSAVYLCASSHLWEEKLFFGSGTQLSVL.

The chain has TRBV3-1 and TRBJ1-5; maybe TRBD1 (5 bases). The CDR3 totals 17 residues. Germline CDR1 is LGHDT and CDR2 is YNNKEL (reference sequence). The V and J ends lost 1 base and 0 bases respectively, with 13 bases between them. CDR3 sequence reads: CASSQGQGLYSNQPQHF. For the CDR3, the DNA is TGTGCCAGCAGCCAAGGGCAGGGCCTCTATAGCAATCAGCCCCAGCATTTT.

This clonotype was seen more than once but under ten times. The rearrangement uses TRBV20-1 and TRBJ2-5; D might be TRBD2 (5 bases). The end of the DNA aligns better with TRBJ2-7, so the J call may be wrong. Germline CDR1 and CDR2: DFQATT and SNEGSKA (reference sequence). There are 13 residues in the CDR3. The CDR3 is CSAARGQWDEQYF. The CDR3 DNA follows: TGCAGTGCTGCCCGGGGTCAGTGGGACGAGCAGTACTTC.

V usage is TRBV12-3 or TRBV12-4 and J usage is TRBJ1-3, with 10 bases aligning to TRBD1. The CDR3 has 19 amino acids. The V gene end was trimmed by 5 bases and the J gene end by 0 bases; junction bases not matched to a gene: 13. This CDR3 is CASSPARGQGVGSGNTIYF. The CDR3 coding sequence is TGTGCCAGCAGTCCGGCGCGAGGACAGGGGGTTGGCTCTGGAAACACCATATATTTT.

The chain has TRBV6-6 and TRBJ1-1; maybe TRBD1 (6 bases). Germline assignment: CDR1 MNHNY and CDR2 SVGAGI (reference sequence). Deletions cut 5 bases from V and 4 bases from J, with 14 bases between. This CDR3 contains 14 residues. The CDR3 loop reads CASSPTRGATEAFF. DNA for the CDR3: TGTGCCAGCAGTCCCACTCGGGGGGCCACTGAAGCTTTCTTT.

Points on this clonotype: Possible read error: a much larger clone is one base away. The chain employs TRBV7-2 and TRBJ2-7; the D gene is possibly TRBD1 (5 bases). Germline V CDR1 and CDR2: SGHTA, FQGNSA. The CDR3 is made up of 14 amino acids. The CDR3: CASPKTGGSYGQYF. The CDR3 region has the DNA TGTGCCAGCCCCAAAACAGGCGGATCCTACGGGCAGTACTTC.

At least ten counts were recorded for this clonotype. The chain combines TRBV5-4 with TRBJ2-1; D not resolved. Germline CDR1 is SGHNT and CDR2 is YYREEE (reference sequence). The germline V and J ends were trimmed by 5 bases and 7 bases, with 10 bases remaining between them. This CDR3 region has 12 residues. CDR3 in amino acids: CASSFGLNEQFF. CDR3 nucleotide sequence: TGTGCCAGCAGTTTCGGGTTGAATGAGCAGTTCTTC.

This chain uses TRBV4-3 with TRBJ1-2; D is undetermined. This CDR3 comprises 14 residues. V was trimmed by 1 base and J by 5 bases, leaving 11 bases between them. CDR1 and CDR2 (germline): LGHNA, YSLEER. The CDR3 is CASSQGIGPYGYTF. The CDR3 bases are TGCGCCAGCAGCCAAGGAATAGGACCTTATGGCTACACCTTC.

This clonotype has more than one count but fewer than ten. The V call is TRBV7-2, the J call TRBJ2-1; no reliable D call. V dropped 4 bases and J dropped 5 bases, with 12 bases sitting between them. This CDR3 has 14 residues. CDR1 is SGHTA and CDR2 is FQGNSA in the germline V gene. The CDR3 region has the DNA TGTGCCAGCAGCTCCCAAATGCAGGACAATGAGCAGTTCTTC. Amino acids: CASSSQMQDNEQFF.

This clonotype was picked up one time. J is TRBJ2-3 and V is TRBV5-1; D is uncertain. Germline V gives CDR1 SGHRS, CDR2 YFSETQ. V was clipped by 0 bases and J by 6 bases, with 11 bases between them. There are 14 residues in the CDR3. DNA of the CDR3: TGCGCCAGCAGCTTGGTGCTAATGACTGATACGCAGTATTTT. This gives the protein CASSLVLMTDTQYF.

The chain couples TRBV10-3 to TRBJ1-2, with D hard to call. The CDR3 has 13 amino acids. V was pared by 3 bases and J by 3 bases, with 8 bases between. Germline assignment: CDR1 ENHRY and CDR2 SYGVKD. The CDR3, as DNA: TGTGCCATCAGTGACCAGGTCCACTATGGCTACACCTTC. Amino acid sequence: CAISDQVHYGYTF.

CDR3 sequence: CASSFPGRGSPLHF. CDR3 nucleotides: TGTGCCAGCAGCTTCCCGGGACGTGGTTCACCCCTCCACTTT. The rearrangement links TRBV7-2 to TRBJ1-6, with D possibly being TRBD1 (5 bases). Trimming cost V 3 bases and J 9 bases, with 12 bases left between them. Germline assignment: CDR1 SGHTA and CDR2 FQGNSA. This CDR3 has 14 amino acids.

Only a few counts were recorded for this clonotype. The gene calls are TRBV6-5 and TRBJ2-1; the match to TRBD1 covers 12 bases. V lost 6 bases, J lost 5 bases, and 5 bases stayed unmatched. This CDR3 spans 15 amino acids. Looked up from germline, CDR1 is MNHEY and CDR2 is SVGAGI. CDR3 protein: CASSRDRGRNNEQFF. Written as DNA, the CDR3 is TGTGCCAGCAGCAGGGACAGGGGGCGCAACAATGAGCAGTTCTTC.